This TCR beta chain emerged from a study of OX40 agonist ivuxolimab in advanced cancers. Whole-study context: Three patients had partial responses: one hepatocellular carcinoma, two cutaneous melanoma.

With baseline, cycle 4 day 1, and cycle 7 day 1 as timepoints, blood was sampled. Sequenced by immunoSEQ multiplex PCR; TCRdb stores in-frame clones only, minus some. Seen here are about 69,000 clones, about four fifths observed once, and the top ten hold under 3%. This clone appeared a few times. The antigen is unknown. General study findings and limits: The mean number of expanded clones was higher in CD8+ T cells than in CD4+. Certain nonresponding patients likewise had low normalized T-cell clonal expansion.

The germline V gene encodes CDR1 WNHNN and CDR2 SYGVQD (reference sequence). With 0 bases removed from V and 6 bases from J, the gap between germline ends came to 3 bases. The CDR3 has 12 residues. The rearrangement links TRBV10-1 to TRBJ2-1; D is unclear. The clonotype originates from an adult with an advanced solid tumor such as melanoma, head and neck, liver or kidney cancer. The sample consisted of CD4+ or CD8+ T cells sorted from blood, taken in a trial of the OX40 agonist ivuxolimab. Here the CDR3 reads CASSESGNEQFF. The CDR3 bases are TGCGCCAGCAGTGAGTCCGGCAATGAGCAGTTCTTC.